The 3 T cell receptor beta chains below all came from one sample that was sequenced in a study of blood T cell repertoires in COVID-19. Assay used: immunoSEQ multiplex PCR; TCRdb lists only in-frame clones, some missing. The table records roughly 180,000 clones, 60% to 85% of them present only once. Material: peripheral blood. These receptors came from a man aged 55 to 69 with active or convalescent COVID-19.

This sequence joins TRBV2 and TRBJ1-4, with 9 bases that match TRBD1. V gave up 2 bases and J gave up 6 bases; unmatched junction bases: 10. The CDR3 is 17 amino acids. CDR1 and CDR2 from the germline V gene are SNHLY and FYNNEI. CDR3 amino acids: CASSEIASGTGYEKLFF. As DNA, the CDR3 is TGTGCCAGCAGTGAAATTGCATCCGGGACAGGGTATGAAAAACTGTTTTTT. Drawing the rest from reference TRBV2 and TRBJ1-4, the complete variable domain is EPEVTQTPSHQVTQMGQEVILRCVPISNHLYFYWYRQILGQKVEFLVSFYNNEISEKSEIFDDQFSVERPDGSNFTLKIRSTKLEDSAMYFCASSEIASGTGYEKLFFGSGTQLSVL.

The chain recombines TRBV19 with TRBJ1-5; perhaps TRBD1 as D (5 bases). The germline V gene encodes CDR1 LNHDA and CDR2 SQIVND (reference sequence). V was clipped by 0 bases and J by 9 bases, with 21 bases between them. The CDR3 contains 17 residues. As DNA, the CDR3 is TGTGCCAGTAGTATAGACCCCGGTGGGGACTCGGTCGGGCCCCAGCATTTT. Protein product: CASSIDPGGDSVGPQHF.

This rearrangement joins TRBV6-5 to TRBJ2-2, with D perhaps matching TRBD1 (5 bases). V was clipped by 0 bases and J by 4 bases, with 9 bases between them. CDR1 and CDR2 from the germline V gene are MNHEY and SVGAGI. The CDR3 runs to 15 residues. CDR3 nucleotides: TGTGCCAGCAGTTACTCGGGGCAGGGCACCGGGGAGCTGTTTTTT. Translation gives CASSYSGQGTGELFF.